This TCR beta chain was sequenced during a study of beta chain features in type 1 diabetes. CDR1 and CDR2 (germline): SSHAT, FNYEAQ (reference sequence). The CDR3 sequence is 13 residues long. Germline trimming cut 5 bases from V and 9 bases from J; bases unmatched to any gene: 4. TCRB transcripts that were expressed got sequenced, as all of the isolated RNA had been reverse transcribed. Sequenced by immunoSEQ multiplex PCR; TCRdb stores in-frame clones only, minus some. The sample has more than 300,000 clones, around 12% seen once. Study results and limitations: Significant though moderate, a shortening of TCRB CDR3s appeared in all four CD4+ subsets of Type 1 diabetes patients.

The table lists this clone with a few counts. Its antigen is undetermined. The chain uses TRBV7-7 and TRBJ1-6; 7 bases line up with TRBD1. The sequenced material came from naive CD4+ T cells from blood. The TCR was taken from a woman aged 18 to 35 with type 1 diabetes. The CDR3: CASSRQGGSPLHF. CDR3 DNA sequence: TGTGCCAGCAGCCGTCAGGGGGGTTCACCCCTCCACTTT.